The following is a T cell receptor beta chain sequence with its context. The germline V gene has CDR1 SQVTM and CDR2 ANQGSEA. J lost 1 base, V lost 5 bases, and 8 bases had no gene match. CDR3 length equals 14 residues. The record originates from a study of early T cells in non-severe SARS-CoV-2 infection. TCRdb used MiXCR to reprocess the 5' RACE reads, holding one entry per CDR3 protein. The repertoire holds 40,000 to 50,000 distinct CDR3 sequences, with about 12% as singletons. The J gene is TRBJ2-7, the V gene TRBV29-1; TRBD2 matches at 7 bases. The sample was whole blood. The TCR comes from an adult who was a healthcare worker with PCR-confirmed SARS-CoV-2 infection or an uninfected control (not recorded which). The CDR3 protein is CSVSTSGESYEQYF. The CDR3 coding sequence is TGCAGCGTTTCAACAAGCGGGGAGTCCTACGAGCAGTACTTC.